This T cell receptor beta chain was found in a study of monozygotic twins with cystic fibrosis. Repertoires were generated with immunoSEQ multiplex PCR, while TCRdb's copy carries only in-frame clones and drops some. This table has about 36,000 clones, 75% to 95% appearing once. Germline loops: CDR1 SGHRS, CDR2 YFSETQ. The V and J ends lost 0 bases and 3 bases respectively, with 9 bases between them. The CDR3 is made up of 14 amino acids. The sequence was obtained from a boy younger than 10 with cystic fibrosis. Sample: blood. The V gene is TRBV5-1, the J gene TRBJ1-2, with D perhaps TRBD1 (5 bases). CDR3 sequence reads: CASSLGGADYGYTF. The CDR3 DNA reads TGCGCCAGCAGCTTGGGAGGGGCGGACTATGGCTACACCTTC.